This TCR beta chain derives from a study of T cell repertoires in cytomegalovirus infection. Study details: Public TCR beta signature analysis indicated the presence of both CMV infection and matching HLA type.

This clonotype was counted ten times or more. The antigen is unknown. This CDR3 is built from 21 residues. V was clipped by 3 bases and J by 0 bases; unmatched bases: 18. Germline loops: CDR1 SGHTA, CDR2 FQGNSA. TCRdb reprocessed the reads with MiXCR, giving one entry per CDR3 protein. This sample has 200,000 to 300,000 distinct CDR3 sequences, with roughly 10% found just once. Regarding the study as a whole: The response measured ex vivo was dominated by TCR beta clonotypes (HLA-C-restricted and CMV-specific). Identification of carriers of CMV plus the relevant HLA was achieved through cumulative public TCR beta family frequency.

V and J are TRBV7-2 and TRBJ2-3, with 10 bases identical to TRBD1. The sequence derives from a human donor in good health (CMV status not recorded). Some clones in this sample may be carry-over from other donors' samples. Sample: PBMCs. In DNA, the CDR3 is TGTGCCAGCAGCTTCTCCGGGGGACAGGGGTTACTAAGCGCTAGCACAGATACGCAGTATTTT. This sequence encodes CASSFSGGQGLLSASTDTQYF.